The 26 T cell receptor beta chains in this list originate from one sample, sequenced in a study of CD8 T cell repertoires and HIV-1 epitope variants. Sequencing was performed with immunoSEQ multiplex PCR; in TCRdb, only in-frame clones are kept and a portion is missing. This repertoire shows a few thousand clones, about two thirds found once; its top ten account for around two fifths. No antigen has been identified for these receptors. The sequencing input was cultured CD8+ T cells derived from PBMCs. The receptors were gathered from a male donor with HIV.

With regard to this clone: With only one base between it and a far larger clone, this is likely a read error. V is TRBV11-2 and J is TRBJ2-7; D is perhaps TRBD2 (6 bases). The V gene's germline CDR1 is SGHAT and CDR2 FQNNGV. The CDR3 has 19 residues. Trimming took 5 bases from V and 0 from J, leaving 26 bases between them. The CDR3 DNA sequence: TGTGCCAGCAGCCAAGAGCCGGGAGCGGGCGCCCTGAGCTCCTACGAGCAGTACTTC. Translation: CASSQEPGAGALSSYEQYF. Complete variable domain (other parts from reference TRBV11-2 and TRBJ2-7): EAGVAQSPRYKIIEKRQSVAFWCNPISGHATLYWYQQILGQGPKLLIQFQNNGVVDDSQLPKDRFSAERLKGVDSTLKIQPAKLEDSAVYLCASSQEPGAGALSSYEQYFGPGTRLTVT.

This clone has only a few counts. The rearrangement uses TRBV5-6 and TRBJ2-7; a possible D gene is TRBD1 (5 bases). The CDR3 covers 13 residues. V was clipped by 0 bases and J by 7 bases, with 11 bases between them. The germline V gene encodes CDR1 SGHDT and CDR2 YYEEEE. The DNA for the CDR3 is TGTGCCAGCAGCTTGGGACAGTCCTCAGAGCAGTACTTC. It specifies CASSLGQSSEQYF.

The rearrangement joins TRBV27 to TRBJ2-7; TRBD1 aligns across 9 bases. With V trimmed by 6 bases and J by 0 bases, 3 bases remained unmatched. This CDR3 comprises 14 residues. CDR1 and CDR2 (germline): MNHEY, SMNVEV (reference sequence). The CDR3 sequence is CASRQGASSYEQYF. Written as DNA, the CDR3 is TGTGCCAGCAGACAGGGGGCTTCCTCCTACGAGCAGTACTTC.

This clone has only a few counts. The chain is built from TRBV30 and TRBJ2-4; D is perhaps TRBD1 or TRBD2 (5 bases each). Germline assignment: CDR1 GTSNPN and CDR2 SVGIG (reference sequence). The CDR3 spans 15 residues. V was cut by 1 base and J by 6 bases, with 16 bases left in between. The DNA of the CDR3 is TGTGCCTGGAGTGCCGGGTCCGGGGCGGGAAACATTCAGTACTTC. Its translation: CAWSAGSGAGNIQYF. Using reference TRBV30 and TRBJ2-4 for the parts outside the CDR3, the full variable domain is SQTIHQWPATLVQPVGSPLSLECTVEGTSNPNLYWYRQAAGRGLQLLFYSVGIGQISSEVPQNLSASRPQDRQFILSSKKLLLSDSGFYLCAWSAGSGAGNIQYFGAGTRLSVL.

The genes are TRBV10-2 and TRBJ1-5; D is unclear. Germline V lookup: CDR1 WSHSY, CDR2 SAAADI. With 2 bases removed from V and 5 bases from J, the gap between germline ends came to 10 bases. CDR3 length: 14 amino acids. The CDR3 DNA reads as TGCGCCAGCAGTGAGACTGGAAGCCATCAGCCCCAGCATTTT. Encoded protein: CASSETGSHQPQHF.

The rearrangement joins TRBV11-2 to TRBJ1-1; a possible D gene is TRBD1 (6 bases). V dropped 4 bases and J dropped 1 base, with 19 bases sitting between them. The length of the CDR3 is 17 residues. Germline V gives CDR1 SGHAT, CDR2 FQNNGV. CDR3 nucleotides: TGTGCCAGCAGCTACATACCTAACAGGGAAAAGAACACTGAAGCTTTCTTT. The encoded protein is CASSYIPNREKNTEAFF.

Within the sample, this clone is large. CDR3 bases: TGTGCCAGCAGCTTACGAGCGGGCGAGCAGTACTTC. This codes for CASSLRAGEQYF. The chain is built from TRBV7-9 and TRBJ2-7; D possibly corresponds to TRBD2 (6 bases). CDR3 size: 12 residues. V lost 2 bases and J 6 bases, leaving 8 bases between the germline ends. Per germline, CDR1 SEHNR and CDR2 FQNEAQ (reference sequence).

This clone was found once. The genes are TRBV28 and TRBJ2-7; TRBD1 agrees at 9 bases. The V segment lost 3 bases and the J segment 2 bases; nucleotides outside the gene matches: 5. This CDR3 has 15 amino acids. The germline V gene encodes CDR1 MDHEN and CDR2 SYDVKM. The CDR3 bases are TGTGCCAGCAGTTTCCCGGGACAGGGTACCTACGAGCAGTACTTC. It specifies CASSFPGQGTYEQYF.

The chain carries TRBV19 and TRBJ1-2, with 8 bases fitting TRBD1. There are 14 residues in the CDR3. Trimming removed 8 bases from V and 2 bases from J; junction bases left unmatched: 7. Germline V CDR1 and CDR2: LNHDA, SQIVND (reference sequence). CDR3 sequence: CASEPGTGNYGYTF. Written as DNA, the CDR3 is TGTGCCAGTGAACCCGGGACAGGCAACTATGGCTACACCTTC.

The rearrangement joins TRBV25-1 to TRBJ1-2, with D uncertain. The V end lost 3 bases, the J end lost 3 bases, and 11 bases lay between the germline ends. Germline values: CDR1 MGHDK, CDR2 SYGVNS. The CDR3 runs to 14 residues. The CDR3 loop reads CASSDPTEDYGYTF. CDR3 nucleotide sequence: TGTGCCAGCAGTGATCCGACTGAGGACTATGGCTACACCTTC.

This chain links TRBV6-6 with TRBJ2-1; TRBD1 is a possible D gene (5 bases). CDR1 is MNHNY, CDR2 SVGAGI, per germline (reference sequence). The ends were cut back, 6 bases at V and 9 bases at J, with 12 bases in the middle. The length of the CDR3 is 12 residues. The CDR3 sequence is CASSTRGSEQFF. As DNA, the CDR3 is TGTGCCAGCAGCACAAGGGGAAGTGAGCAGTTCTTC.

This clone was counted a few times. A read error may produce the germline difference seen at one junction end. The chain is built from TRBV5-4 and TRBJ1-2; D remains unclear. The CDR3 extends over 16 amino acids. Germline assignment: CDR1 SGHNT and CDR2 YYREEE (reference sequence). CDR3 in DNA: TGCGCCAGCAGCCAAGATCCCCCAGACTTGGACTATGGCTACACCTTC. Translation: CASSQDPPDLDYGYTF.

This chain connects TRBV7-8 to TRBJ2-2; D possibly corresponds to TRBD2 (6 bases). The germline V gene encodes CDR1 SGHVS and CDR2 FQNEAQ. Trimming removed 9 bases from V and 2 bases from J, with 13 bases in between. This CDR3 is 14 amino acids long. The CDR3 bases are TGTGCCAGTCGTAGGGACTCCAACACCGGGGAGCTGTTTTTT. Its protein is CASRRDSNTGELFF.

Only a few counts were recorded for this clone. The chain is built from TRBV27 and TRBJ1-2, with D possibly matching TRBD1 (5 bases). Germline-derived CDR1 and CDR2 are MNHEY and SMNVEV (reference sequence). This CDR3 is 14 amino acids long. V lost 5 bases, J lost 8 bases, and 18 bases lay in between. CDR3 sequence (DNA): TGTGCCAGCAGTACCAGACAGAACCTCGGGGGCTACACCTTC. Its translation: CASSTRQNLGGYTF.

The table lists this clone with a few counts. The chain is built from TRBV19 and TRBJ1-5; D unresolved. Trimming removed 6 bases from V and 2 bases from J, with 17 bases in between. Germline V gene sequence: CDR1 LNHDA, CDR2 SQIVND (reference sequence). The CDR3 spans 16 residues. The CDR3: CASRAPGIGGNQPQHF. The CDR3 coding sequence is TGTGCCAGTAGAGCGCCGGGAATTGGGGGCAATCAGCCCCAGCATTTT.

This clone has only a few counts. The chain combines TRBV4-1 with TRBJ2-1; D unclear. V lost 4 bases and J 4 bases, leaving 11 bases between the germline ends. Germline-derived CDR1 and CDR2 are MGHRA and YSYEKL. This CDR3 has 14 amino acids. CDR3 coding DNA: TGCGCCAGCAGCCGTATAGGCGATTACAATGAGCAGTTCTTC. The encoded protein is CASSRIGDYNEQFF.

V is TRBV28 and J is TRBJ1-1; 9 bases match TRBD1. Germline V gene data show CDR1 as MDHEN and CDR2 as SYDVKM. Germline trimming cut 4 bases from V and 4 bases from J; bases unmatched to any gene: 1. The CDR3 runs to 13 residues. CDR3 sequence (DNA): TGTGCCAGCAGTTGGGACAGGGCCACTGAAGCTTTCTTT. Translation: CASSWDRATEAFF.

The chain combines TRBV4-2 with TRBJ1-1; D is ambiguous. Germline V gene sequence: CDR1 LGHNA, CDR2 YNFKEQ. Trimming left V 1 base short and J 4 bases short, with 4 bases between. This CDR3 has 12 amino acids. The CDR3: CASSQGTTEAFF. The DNA of the CDR3 is TGTGCCAGCAGCCAAGGGACCACTGAAGCTTTCTTT.

J is TRBJ2-5 and V is TRBV7-9; 9 positions match TRBD1. This CDR3 contains 16 residues. Trimming at V came to 5 bases and at J to 5 bases, leaving 12 bases not matched to a gene. The germline gives CDR1 SEHNR, CDR2 FQNEAQ (reference sequence). The CDR3, as DNA: TGTGCCAGCAGCCCCCTCCCGGGACAGGGAGAGGAGACCCAGTACTTC. It encodes CASSPLPGQGEETQYF.

This clone was seen once. The gene calls are TRBV5-8 and TRBJ2-1; D may be TRBD2 (5 bases). V gave up 10 bases and J gave up 7 bases, with 18 bases separating them. This CDR3 comprises 13 residues. CDR1 is SGHTS, CDR2 YDEGEE, per germline. The CDR3 spells CAQRGPGGNEQFF. The CDR3 DNA follows: TGTGCCCAAAGAGGGCCAGGTGGGAATGAGCAGTTCTTC.

The rearrangement joins TRBV5-4 to TRBJ2-7, with 8 bases fitting TRBD1. Trimming cost V 2 bases and J 1 base; bases outside gene matches: 2. CDR1 is SGHNT and CDR2 is YYREEE in the germline V gene (reference sequence). This CDR3 is 14 amino acids long. CDR3 loop: CASSFGQGSYEQYF. Written as DNA, the CDR3 is TGTGCCAGCAGCTTCGGACAGGGTTCCTACGAGCAGTACTTC.

This chain connects TRBV10-3 to TRBJ2-1, with unresolved D. The CDR3 totals 13 residues. Germline CDR1 is ENHRY and CDR2 is SYGVKD. Trimming left V 2 bases short and J 4 bases short, with 6 bases between. Here the CDR3 DNA reads TGTGCCATCAGTGAGCGCTTATACAATGAGCAGTTCTTC. Protein sequence: CAISERLYNEQFF.

CDR3 sequence (DNA): TGTGCCAGCAGTGAAGGGACAGGGGAGACAGATACGCAGTATTTT. Translating gives CASSEGTGETDTQYF. The chain combines TRBV6-1 with TRBJ2-3; 9 bases are shared with TRBD1. The J segment lost 3 bases and the V segment lost 1 base, leaving 2 bases of the junction unmatched. CDR3 length equals 15 residues. Germline values: CDR1 MNHNS, CDR2 SASEGT.

The chain recombines TRBV27 with TRBJ1-2; TRBD1 might be the D (6 bases). Germline lookup yields CDR1 MNHEY and CDR2 SMNVEV (reference sequence). Trimming cost V 2 bases and J 5 bases, with 12 bases left between them. The CDR3 spans 14 residues. The CDR3, as DNA: TGTGCCAGCAGTTTAGGGCAGGGGAGGTATGGCTACACCTTC. This sequence encodes CASSLGQGRYGYTF.

The gene calls are TRBV7-2 and TRBJ2-3; no clear D gene. The CDR3 extends over 14 amino acids. Trimming removed 4 bases from V and 3 bases from J, with 11 bases in between. Germline V gene lookup returns CDR1 SGHTA and CDR2 FQGNSA. In DNA, the CDR3 is TGTGCCAGCAGCTCCGTACTGGCGACAGATACGCAGTATTTT. Amino acids: CASSSVLATDTQYF.

The CDR3 DNA reads TGTGCCAGCAGCCACGGGACTAGCCTTGCCTACGAGCAGTACTTC. Translating gives CASSHGTSLAYEQYF. V is TRBV11-2 and J is TRBJ2-7, with 9 bases that match TRBD2. Looked up from germline, CDR1 is SGHAT and CDR2 is FQNNGV. V trimming: 5 bases; J trimming: 2 bases; junction bases outside the gene matches: 7. This CDR3 spans 15 amino acids.